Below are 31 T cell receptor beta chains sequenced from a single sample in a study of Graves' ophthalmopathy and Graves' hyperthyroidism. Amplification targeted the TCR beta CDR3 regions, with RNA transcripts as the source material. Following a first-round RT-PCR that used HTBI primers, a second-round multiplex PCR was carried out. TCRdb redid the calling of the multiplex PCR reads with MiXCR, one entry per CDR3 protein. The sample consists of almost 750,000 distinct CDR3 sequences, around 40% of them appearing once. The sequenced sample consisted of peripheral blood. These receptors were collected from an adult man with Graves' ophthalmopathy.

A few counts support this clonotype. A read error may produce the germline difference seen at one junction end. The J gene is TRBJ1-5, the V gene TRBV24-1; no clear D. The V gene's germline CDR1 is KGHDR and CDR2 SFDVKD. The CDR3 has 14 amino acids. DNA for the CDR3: TGTGCCAGCAGTGTGAGACATCCAAATCAGCCCCAGCATTTT. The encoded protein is CASSVRHPNQPQHF.

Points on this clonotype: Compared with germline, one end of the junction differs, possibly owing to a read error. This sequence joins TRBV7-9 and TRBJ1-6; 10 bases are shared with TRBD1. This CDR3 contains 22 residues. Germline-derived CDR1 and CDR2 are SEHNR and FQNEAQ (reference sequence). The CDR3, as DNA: TGCGCCAGCAGCCAAGTTTTCTCAGCCGGGACAGGGGTTGGAGTGAGTAATTCACCCCTCCACTTT. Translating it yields CASSQVFSAGTGVGVSNSPLHF.

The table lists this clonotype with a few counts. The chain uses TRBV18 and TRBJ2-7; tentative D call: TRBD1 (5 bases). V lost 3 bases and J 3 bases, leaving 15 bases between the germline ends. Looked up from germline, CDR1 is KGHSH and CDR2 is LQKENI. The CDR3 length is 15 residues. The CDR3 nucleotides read TGTGCCAGCTCACCCCTGGGGCAGACCGGCTACGAGCAGTACTTC. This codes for CASSPLGQTGYEQYF.

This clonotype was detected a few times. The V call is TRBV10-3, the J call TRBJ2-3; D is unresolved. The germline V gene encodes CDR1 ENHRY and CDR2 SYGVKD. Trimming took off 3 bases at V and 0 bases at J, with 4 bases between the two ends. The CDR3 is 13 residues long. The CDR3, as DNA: TGTGCCATCAGTGATTACAGCACAGATACGCAGTATTTT. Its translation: CAISDYSTDTQYF.

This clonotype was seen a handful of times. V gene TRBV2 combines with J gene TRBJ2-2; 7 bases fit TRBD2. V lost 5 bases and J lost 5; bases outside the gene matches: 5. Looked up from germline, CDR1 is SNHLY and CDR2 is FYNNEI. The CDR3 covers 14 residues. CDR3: CASSPSAGTGELFF. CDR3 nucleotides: TGTGCCAGCAGTCCATCAGCGGGGACCGGGGAGCTGTTTTTT.

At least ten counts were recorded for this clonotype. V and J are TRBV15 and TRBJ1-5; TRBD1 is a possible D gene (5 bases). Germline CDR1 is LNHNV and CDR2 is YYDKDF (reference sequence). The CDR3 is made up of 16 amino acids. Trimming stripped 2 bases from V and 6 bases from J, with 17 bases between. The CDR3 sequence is CATSRQGGLSGQPQHF. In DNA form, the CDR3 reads TGTGCCACCAGCAGACAGGGAGGGCTATCCGGTCAGCCCCAGCATTTT.

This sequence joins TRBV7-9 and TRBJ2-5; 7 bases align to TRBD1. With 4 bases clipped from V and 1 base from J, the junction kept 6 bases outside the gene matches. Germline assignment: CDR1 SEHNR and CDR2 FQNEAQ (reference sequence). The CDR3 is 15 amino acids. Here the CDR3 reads CASSYQGGTQETQYF. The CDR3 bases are TGTGCCAGCAGCTATCAAGGGGGCACCCAAGAGACCCAGTACTTC.

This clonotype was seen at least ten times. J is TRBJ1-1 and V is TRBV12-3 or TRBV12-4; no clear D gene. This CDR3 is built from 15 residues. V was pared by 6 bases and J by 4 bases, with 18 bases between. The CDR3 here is CASSPSVVMGTEAFF. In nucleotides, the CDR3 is TGTGCCAGCAGCCCATCAGTGGTAATGGGCACTGAAGCTTTCTTT.

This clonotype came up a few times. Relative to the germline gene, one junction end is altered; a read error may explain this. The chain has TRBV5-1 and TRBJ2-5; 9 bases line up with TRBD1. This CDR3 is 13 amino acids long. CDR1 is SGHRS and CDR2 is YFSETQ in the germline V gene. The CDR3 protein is CASRPTSGTGLIF. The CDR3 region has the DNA TGCGCCAGCAGACCCACTTCCGGGACAGGGCTTATCTTC.

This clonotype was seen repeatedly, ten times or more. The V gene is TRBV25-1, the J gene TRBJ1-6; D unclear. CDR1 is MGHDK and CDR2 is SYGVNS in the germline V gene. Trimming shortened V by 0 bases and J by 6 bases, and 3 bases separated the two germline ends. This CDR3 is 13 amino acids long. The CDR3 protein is CASSEYLNSPLHF. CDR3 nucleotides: TGTGCCAGCAGTGAATACCTTAATTCACCCCTCCACTTT.

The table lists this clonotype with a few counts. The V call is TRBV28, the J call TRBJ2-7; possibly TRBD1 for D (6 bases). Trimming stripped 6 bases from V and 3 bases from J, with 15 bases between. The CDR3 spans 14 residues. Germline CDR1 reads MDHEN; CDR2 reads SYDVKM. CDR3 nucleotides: TGTGCCAGCAGGGGATGGGACACCGGCTACGAGCAGTACTTC. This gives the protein CASRGWDTGYEQYF.

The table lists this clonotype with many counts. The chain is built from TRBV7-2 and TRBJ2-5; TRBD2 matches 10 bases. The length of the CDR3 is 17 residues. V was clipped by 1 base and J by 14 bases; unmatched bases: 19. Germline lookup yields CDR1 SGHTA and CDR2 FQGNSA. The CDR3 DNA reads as TGTGCCAGCAGCTTAGTTGTCGTAGCTAGCGGGGGCGATAACGAATACTTC. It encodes CASSLVVVASGGDNEYF.

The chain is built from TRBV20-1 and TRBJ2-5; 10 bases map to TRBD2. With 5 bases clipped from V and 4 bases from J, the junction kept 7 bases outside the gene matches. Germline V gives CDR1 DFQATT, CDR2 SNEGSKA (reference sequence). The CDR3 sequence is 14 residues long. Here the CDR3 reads CSADIAGGGETQYF. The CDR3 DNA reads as TGCAGTGCTGATATAGCGGGGGGCGGAGAGACCCAGTACTTC.

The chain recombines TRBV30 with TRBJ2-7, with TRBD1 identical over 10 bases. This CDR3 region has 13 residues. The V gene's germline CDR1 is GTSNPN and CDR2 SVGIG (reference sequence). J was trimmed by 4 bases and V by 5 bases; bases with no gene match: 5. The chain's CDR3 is CAWEGQGRYEQYF. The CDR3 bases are TGTGCCTGGGAGGGACAGGGGAGGTACGAGCAGTACTTC.

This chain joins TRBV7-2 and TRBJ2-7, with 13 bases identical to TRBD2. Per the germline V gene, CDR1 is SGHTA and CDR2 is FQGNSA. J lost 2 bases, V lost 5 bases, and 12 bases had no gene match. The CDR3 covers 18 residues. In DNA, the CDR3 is TGTGCCAGCAGCCCTCATGGACTAGCGGGAGACCACACCTACGAGCAGTACTTC. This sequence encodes CASSPHGLAGDHTYEQYF.

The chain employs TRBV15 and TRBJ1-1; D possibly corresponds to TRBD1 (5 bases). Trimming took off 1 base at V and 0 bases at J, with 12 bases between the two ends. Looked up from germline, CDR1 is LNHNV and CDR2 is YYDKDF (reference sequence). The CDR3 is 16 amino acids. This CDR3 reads CATSRGTSTMNTEAFF. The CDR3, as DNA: TGTGCCACCAGCAGAGGGACATCAACCATGAACACTGAAGCTTTCTTT.

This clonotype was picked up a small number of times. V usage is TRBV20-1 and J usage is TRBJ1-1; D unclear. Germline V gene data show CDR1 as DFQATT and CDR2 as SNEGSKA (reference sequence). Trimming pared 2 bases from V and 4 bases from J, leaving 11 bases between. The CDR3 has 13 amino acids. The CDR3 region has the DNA TGCAGTGCTAGAAGAAGCTTCGCCACTGAAGCTTTCTTT. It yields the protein CSARRSFATEAFF.

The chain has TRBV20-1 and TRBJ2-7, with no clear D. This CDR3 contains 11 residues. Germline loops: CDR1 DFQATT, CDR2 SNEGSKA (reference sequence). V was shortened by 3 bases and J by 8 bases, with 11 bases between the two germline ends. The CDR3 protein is CSARFITQQYF. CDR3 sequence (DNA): TGCAGTGCTAGGTTTATAACCCAGCAGTACTTC.

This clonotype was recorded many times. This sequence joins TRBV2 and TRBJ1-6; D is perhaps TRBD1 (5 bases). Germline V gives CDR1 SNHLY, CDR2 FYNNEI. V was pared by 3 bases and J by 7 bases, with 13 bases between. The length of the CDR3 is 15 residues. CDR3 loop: CASSDRRGLNSPLHF. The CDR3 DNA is TGTGCCAGCAGTGATAGGAGGGGTCTGAATTCACCCCTCCACTTT.

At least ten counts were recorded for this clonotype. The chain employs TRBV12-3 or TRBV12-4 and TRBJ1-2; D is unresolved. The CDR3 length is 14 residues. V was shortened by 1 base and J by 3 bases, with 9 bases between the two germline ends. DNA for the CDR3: TGTGCCAGCAGTTTAGGGACGCAGGACTATGGCTACACCTTC. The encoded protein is CASSLGTQDYGYTF.

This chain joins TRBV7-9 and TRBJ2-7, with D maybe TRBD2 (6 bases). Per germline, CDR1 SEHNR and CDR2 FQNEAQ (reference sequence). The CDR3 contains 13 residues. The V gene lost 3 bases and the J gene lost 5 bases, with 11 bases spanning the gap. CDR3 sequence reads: CASSLEGSHEQYF. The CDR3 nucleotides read TGTGCCAGCAGCTTGGAGGGGTCGCACGAGCAGTACTTC.

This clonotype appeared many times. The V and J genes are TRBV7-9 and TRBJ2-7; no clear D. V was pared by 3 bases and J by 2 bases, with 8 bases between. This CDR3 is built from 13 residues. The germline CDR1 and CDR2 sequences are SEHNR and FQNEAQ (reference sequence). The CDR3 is CASSLSQTYEQYF. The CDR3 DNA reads TGTGCCAGCAGCTTGTCCCAAACCTACGAGCAGTACTTC.

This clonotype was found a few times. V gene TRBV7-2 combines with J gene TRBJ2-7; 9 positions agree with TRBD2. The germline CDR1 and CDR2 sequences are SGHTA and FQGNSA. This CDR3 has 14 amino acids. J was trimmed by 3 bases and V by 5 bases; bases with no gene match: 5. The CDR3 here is CASSPLAGFYEQYF. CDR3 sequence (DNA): TGTGCCAGCAGCCCTCTAGCGGGGTTCTACGAGCAGTACTTC.

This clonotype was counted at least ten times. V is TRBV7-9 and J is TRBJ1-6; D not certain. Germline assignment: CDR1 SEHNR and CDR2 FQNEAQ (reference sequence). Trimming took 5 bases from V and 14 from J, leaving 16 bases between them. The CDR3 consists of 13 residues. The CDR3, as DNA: TGTGCCAGCAGCCGTACGTCAGATTTTTCCCTCCACTTT. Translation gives CASSRTSDFSLHF.

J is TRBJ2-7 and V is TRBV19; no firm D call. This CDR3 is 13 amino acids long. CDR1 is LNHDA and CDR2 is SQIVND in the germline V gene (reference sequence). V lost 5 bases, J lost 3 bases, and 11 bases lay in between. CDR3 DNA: TGTGCCAGTAGTGCCACTGTGGGCTACGAGCAGTACTTC. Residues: CASSATVGYEQYF.

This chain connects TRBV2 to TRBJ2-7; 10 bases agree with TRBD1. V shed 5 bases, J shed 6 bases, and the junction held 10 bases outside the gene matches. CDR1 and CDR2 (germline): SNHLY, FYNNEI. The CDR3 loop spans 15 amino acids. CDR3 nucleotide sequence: TGTGCCAGCAGTACGCTCGGACAGGGGGGCCCCGAGCAGTACTTC. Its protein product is CASSTLGQGGPEQYF.

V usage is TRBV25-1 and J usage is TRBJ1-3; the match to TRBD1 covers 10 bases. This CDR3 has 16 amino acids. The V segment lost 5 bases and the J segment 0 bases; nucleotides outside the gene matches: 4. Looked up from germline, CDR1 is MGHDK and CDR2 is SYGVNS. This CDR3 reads CASSTTGGNSGNTIYF. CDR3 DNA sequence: TGTGCCAGCAGTACGACAGGGGGCAACTCTGGAAACACCATATATTTT.

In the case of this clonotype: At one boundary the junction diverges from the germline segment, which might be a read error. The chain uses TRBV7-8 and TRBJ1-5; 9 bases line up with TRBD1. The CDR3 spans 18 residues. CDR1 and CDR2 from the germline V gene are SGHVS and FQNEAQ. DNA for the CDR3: TGTGCCAGCAGTTTAGTCGGGACAGGGAAGAGGGGTTATCAGCCCCAGCATTTT. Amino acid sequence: CASSLVGTGKRGYQPQHF.

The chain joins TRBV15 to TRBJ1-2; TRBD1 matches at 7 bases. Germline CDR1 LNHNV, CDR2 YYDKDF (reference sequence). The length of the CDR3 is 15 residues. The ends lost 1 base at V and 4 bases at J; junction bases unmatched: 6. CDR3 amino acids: CATSRVRGTAYGYTF. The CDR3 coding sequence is TGTGCCACCAGCAGAGTCCGGGGGACAGCCTATGGCTACACCTTC. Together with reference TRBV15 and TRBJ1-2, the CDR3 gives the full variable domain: DAMVIQNPRYQVTQFGKPVTLSCSQTLNHNVMYWYQQKSSQAPKLLFHYYDKDFNNEADTPDNFQSRRPNTSFCFLDIRSPGLGDTAMYLCATSRVRGTAYGYTFGSGTRLTVV.

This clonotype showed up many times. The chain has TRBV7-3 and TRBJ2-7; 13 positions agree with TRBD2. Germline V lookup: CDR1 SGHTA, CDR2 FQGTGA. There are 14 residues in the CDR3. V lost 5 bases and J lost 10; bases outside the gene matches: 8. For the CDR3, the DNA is TGTGCCAGCAGCCGCGATGGACTAGCGGGAGTCCAGTACTTC. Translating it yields CASSRDGLAGVQYF. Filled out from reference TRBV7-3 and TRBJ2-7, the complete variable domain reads GAGVSQTPSNKVTEKGKYVELRCDPISGHTALYWYRQSLGQGPEFLIYFQGTGAADDSGLPNDRFFAVRPEGSVSTLKIQRTERGDSAVYLCASSRDGLAGVQYFGPGTRLTVT.

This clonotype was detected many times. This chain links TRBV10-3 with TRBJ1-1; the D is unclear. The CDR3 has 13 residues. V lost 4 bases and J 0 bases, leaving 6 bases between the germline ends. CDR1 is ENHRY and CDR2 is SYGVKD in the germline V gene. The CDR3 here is CAISVVMNTEAFF. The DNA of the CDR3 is TGTGCCATCAGTGTGGTCATGAACACTGAAGCTTTCTTT.